Shown below are 30 T cell receptor beta chains from a single sample sequenced in a study of shared clonotypes between healthy human individuals. The table came from immunoSEQ multiplex PCR; TCRdb's copy has only in-frame clones and leaves some out. The sample lists 180,000 or so clones, over 85% occurring once. The sample was naive CD4+ T cells sorted from blood. Subset of the sample: CD45RA+ positively selected. These receptors were taken from a woman aged 25 to 39 in good health.

J is TRBJ1-2 and V is TRBV11-2; 9 nucleotides agree with TRBD1. J gave up 13 bases and V 3 bases, and 15 bases lay outside the gene matches. Germline assignment: CDR1 SGHAT and CDR2 FQNNGV. The CDR3 has 15 residues. CDR3 DNA sequence: TGTGCCAGCAGCTTGGGCTTTACAGGGGGCGCGTTTTGCACCTTC. Amino acid sequence: CASSLGFTGGAFCTF. Variable domain in full (rest from reference TRBV11-2 and TRBJ1-2): EAGVAQSPRYKIIEKRQSVAFWCNPISGHATLYWYQQILGQGPKLLIQFQNNGVVDDSQLPKDRFSAERLKGVDSTLKIQPAKLEDSAVYLCASSLGFTGGAFCTFGSGTRLTVV.

The CDR3 reads CASSPSRGLDYEQYF. The CDR3 nucleotides read TGTGCCAGCAGCCCCTCCCGGGGCTTGGACTACGAGCAGTACTTC. The chain links TRBV7-9 to TRBJ2-5; D tentatively reads TRBD1 or TRBD2 (5 bases each). The DNA end lines up better with TRBJ2-7; the J call may be wrong. Per the germline V gene, CDR1 is SEHNR and CDR2 is FQNEAQ (reference sequence). The length of the CDR3 is 15 residues.

This rearrangement joins TRBV19 to TRBJ2-7; possibly TRBD1 or TRBD2 for D (5 bases each). Between the trimmed V and J ends, which lost 3 bases and 6 bases, there was a span of 6 bases. The V gene's germline CDR1 is LNHDA and CDR2 SQIVND (reference sequence). The length of the CDR3 is 11 residues. DNA for the CDR3: TGTGCCAGTAGTATGAGGGGCGAGCAGTACTTC. This translates into CASSMRGEQYF.

The gene calls are TRBV19 and TRBJ2-5; no clear D. The tail of the sequence fits TRBJ2-7 better, so the J call may be wrong. There are 15 residues in the CDR3. Germline loops: CDR1 LNHDA, CDR2 SQIVND (reference sequence). CDR3 in amino acids: CASSIGARSGYEQYF. DNA for the CDR3: TGTGCCAGTAGTATAGGCGCGAGGTCGGGCTACGAGCAGTACTTC.

This chain links TRBV28 with TRBJ2-5, with D perhaps TRBD2 (5 bases). The J call may be wrong; the DNA end is better matched by TRBJ2-7. CDR1 MDHEN and CDR2 SYDVKM come from the germline V gene. This CDR3 region has 12 residues. CDR3 nucleotide sequence: TGTGCCAGCAGCCTACTAGATTCCGAGCAGTACTTC. Protein sequence: CASSLLDSEQYF.

This clone was seen just once. This chain joins TRBV9 and TRBJ2-7; 13 bases line up with TRBD2. V gave up 0 bases and J gave up 7 bases; unmatched junction bases: 13. Germline values: CDR1 SGDLS, CDR2 YYNGEE. This CDR3 has 18 amino acids. CDR3 DNA sequence: TGTGCCAGCAGCGTAGGAGCGACTAGCGGGAGGAGACAGGAAGAGCAGTACTTC. Its protein is CASSVGATSGRRQEEQYF.

J is TRBJ2-7 and V is TRBV7-3, with TRBD2 matching over 8 bases. CDR1 SGHTA and CDR2 FQGTGA come from the germline V gene. Germline trimming cut 4 bases from V and 2 bases from J; bases unmatched to any gene: 7. The CDR3 contains 15 residues. CDR3 nucleotides: TGTGCCAGCAGCTCTACATACGGGGGGGCCTACGAGCAGTACTTC. It specifies CASSSTYGGAYEQYF.

The rearrangement links TRBV28 to TRBJ1-3; no reliable D call. The CDR3 spans 11 residues. From germline, CDR1 is MDHEN and CDR2 SYDVKM. The V and J ends lost 1 base and 8 bases respectively, with 3 bases between them. Written as DNA, the CDR3 is TGTGCCAGCAGTTTATCGCACACCATATATTTT. Translated: CASSLSHTIYF. Filled out from reference TRBV28 and TRBJ1-3, the complete variable domain reads DVKVTQSSRYLVKRTGEKVFLECVQDMDHENMFWYRQDPGLGLRLIYFSYDVKMKEKGDIPEGYSVSREKKERFSLILESASTNQTSMYLCASSLSHTIYFGEGSWLTVV.

The J gene is TRBJ2-7, the V gene TRBV5-1; 8 positions match TRBD2. This CDR3 is built from 16 residues. In germline, CDR1 is SGHRS, CDR2 YFSETQ. With 4 bases clipped from V and 5 bases from J, the junction kept 14 bases outside the gene matches. DNA for the CDR3: TGCGCCAGCAGCCTGGGGATTAGCGGGGCCCTCCACGAGCAGTACTTC. This encodes CASSLGISGALHEQYF. Supplemented by reference TRBV5-1 and TRBJ2-7, the full variable domain reads KAGVTQTPRYLIKTRGQQVTLSCSPISGHRSVSWYQQTPGQGLQFLFEYFSETQRNKGNFPGRFSGRQFSNSRSEMNVSTLELGDSALYLCASSLGISGALHEQYFGPGTRLTVT.

The table lists this clone with a count of one. V gene TRBV5-8 combines with J gene TRBJ2-6; the D gene is possibly TRBD2 (5 bases). The CDR3 spans 15 residues. The V and J ends lost 5 bases and 2 bases respectively, with 11 bases between them. Per the germline V gene, CDR1 is SGHTS and CDR2 is YDEGEE. In DNA, the CDR3 is TGTGCCAGCAGTCGGGAAGAGACTGGGGCCAACGTCCTGACTTTC. Its translation is CASSREETGANVLTF.

J is TRBJ2-2 and V is TRBV18, with TRBD2 matching 8 bases. The CDR3 spans 14 residues. CDR1 is KGHSH, CDR2 LQKENI, per germline. V lost 5 bases and J lost 3; bases outside the gene matches: 2. CDR3 loop: CASSKLADTGELFF. The DNA of the CDR3 is TGTGCCAGCTCAAAACTAGCGGACACCGGGGAGCTGTTTTTT.

The chain recombines TRBV7-9 with TRBJ1-4; D call uncertain. Germline V CDR1 and CDR2: SEHNR, FQNEAQ (reference sequence). Trimming removed 6 bases at V and 3 bases at J, with 8 bases between. CDR3 length: 13 amino acids. CDR3 sequence reads: CASSPVANEKLFF. CDR3 sequence (DNA): TGTGCCAGCAGTCCGGTGGCTAATGAAAAACTGTTTTTT.

CDR3 sequence reads: CASRPTSHYGYTF. CDR3 DNA: TGTGCCAGCAGGCCTACTAGTCACTATGGCTACACCTTC. The rearrangement uses TRBV27 and TRBJ1-2, with D unresolved. Germline CDR1 MNHEY, CDR2 SMNVEV (reference sequence). The CDR3 extends over 13 amino acids. The V gene lost 6 bases and the J gene lost 3 bases, with 11 bases spanning the gap.

The V call is TRBV11-2, the J call TRBJ2-3; D may be TRBD2 (6 bases). CDR1 and CDR2 from the germline V gene are SGHAT and FQNNGV. Deletions cut 4 bases from V and 0 bases from J, with 11 bases between. This CDR3 has 15 amino acids. CDR3 residues: CASSSGLFSTDTQYF. The CDR3 bases are TGTGCCAGCAGCTCGGGACTGTTTAGCACAGATACGCAGTATTTT.

This chain connects TRBV19 to TRBJ2-5; a possible D gene is TRBD1 (6 bases). Per germline, CDR1 LNHDA and CDR2 SQIVND (reference sequence). The germline V and J ends were trimmed by 11 bases and 11 bases, with 18 bases remaining between them. The CDR3 is 11 amino acids. CDR3 coding DNA: TGTGCCTCCCGTGCGACAGGCAGGCAGTACTTC. This translates into CASRATGRQYF.

The rearrangement links TRBV28 to TRBJ2-7, with 8 bases fitting TRBD1. This CDR3 is built from 15 residues. Germline loops: CDR1 MDHEN, CDR2 SYDVKM. After removal of 6 bases from V and 2 bases from J, the junction contained 9 bases not matched to a gene. CDR3 region: CASSGQGRGPYEQYF. Here the CDR3 DNA reads TGTGCCAGCAGCGGACAGGGAAGGGGCCCCTACGAGCAGTACTTC.

The rearrangement uses TRBV4-1 and TRBJ1-1; 8 bases fit TRBD1. CDR3 length: 15 residues. The germline gives CDR1 MGHRA, CDR2 YSYEKL. The ends lost 3 bases at V and 3 bases at J; junction bases unmatched: 6. In DNA, the CDR3 is TGCGCCAGCAGCCAGGTGGACAGGGATCACACTGAAGCTTTCTTT. Translated: CASSQVDRDHTEAFF.

This rearrangement joins TRBV4-1 to TRBJ2-7; no clear D. This CDR3 comprises 15 residues. CDR1 and CDR2 (germline): MGHRA, YSYEKL. The V gene lost 8 bases and the J gene lost 0 bases, with 17 bases spanning the gap. CDR3: CASSTYSLSSYEQYF. CDR3 bases: TGCGCCAGCTCCACCTACAGCCTGAGCTCCTACGAGCAGTACTTC.

V and J are TRBV7-9 and TRBJ1-1; a weak D match, TRBD1 (5 bases). This CDR3 is built from 14 residues. V shed 5 bases and J shed 7 bases, with 17 bases lying between them. Germline V CDR1 and CDR2: SEHNR, FQNEAQ (reference sequence). The CDR3 region is CASSQVEGPVEAFF. The DNA for the CDR3 is TGTGCCAGCAGCCAAGTCGAGGGGCCGGTTGAAGCTTTCTTT.

This clone showed up just once. The V and J genes are TRBV6-5 and TRBJ2-7; no clear D gene. The V end lost 2 bases, the J end lost 5 bases, and 10 bases lay between the germline ends. This CDR3 region has 13 residues. The germline gives CDR1 MNHEY, CDR2 SVGAGI. CDR3 region: CASSYRLVDEQYF. CDR3 nucleotides: TGTGCCAGCAGTTACCGCCTGGTGGACGAGCAGTACTTC.

This rearrangement joins TRBV11-2 to TRBJ2-7, with a possible D match to TRBD1 (5 bases). V was trimmed by 1 base and J by 8 bases, leaving 12 bases between them. The CDR3 has 13 amino acids. Germline V gene lookup returns CDR1 SGHAT and CDR2 FQNNGV. CDR3 region: CASSLGVDSQQYF. CDR3 bases: TGTGCCAGCAGCTTAGGCGTCGACAGTCAGCAGTACTTC.

The rearrangement joins TRBV6-4 to TRBJ1-1; D not certain. Germline values: CDR1 MRHNA, CDR2 SNTAGT. The CDR3 runs 13 residues. The V end was cut by 6 bases, the J end by 11 bases, with 19 bases between. The DNA of the CDR3 is TGTGCCAGCAGGGATAACACCGGGAGACGGGCTTTCTTT. It specifies CASRDNTGRRAFF.

This sequence joins TRBV10-3 and TRBJ1-3; weak D call: TRBD1 (5 bases). The CDR3 spans 14 residues. Germline V gene lookup returns CDR1 ENHRY and CDR2 SYGVKD. V gave up 11 bases and J gave up 2 bases, with 16 bases separating them. CDR3 amino acids: CAHREGLTGNTIYF. CDR3 bases: TGTGCCCACCGGGAGGGGTTGACTGGAAACACCATATATTTT.

The chain has TRBV19 and TRBJ2-1, with no clear D. The CDR3 loop spans 11 amino acids. Per the germline V gene, CDR1 is LNHDA and CDR2 is SQIVND (reference sequence). V was trimmed by 4 bases and J by 8 bases, leaving 6 bases between them. The DNA for the CDR3 is TGTGCCAGTAGTACTGCGGATGAGCAGTTCTTC. It translates to CASSTADEQFF.

J is TRBJ2-7 and V is TRBV30, with a possible D match to TRBD2 (6 bases). The CDR3 totals 14 residues. The V end was cut by 4 bases, the J end by 0 bases, with 13 bases between. The germline V gene encodes CDR1 GTSNPN and CDR2 SVGIG (reference sequence). The CDR3 bases are TGTGCCTGGAACCGGGACTTAAACTCCTACGAGCAGTACTTC. This translates into CAWNRDLNSYEQYF.

V gene TRBV23-1 combines with J gene TRBJ2-7; D is undetermined. TRBV23-1 is placed among ORFs of uncertain function. Deletions cut 7 bases from V and 2 bases from J, with 3 bases between. The CDR3 is made up of 10 amino acids. The DNA for the CDR3 is TGCGCCAGCAATCCCTACGAGCAGTACTTC. It yields the protein CASNPYEQYF.

The CDR3 bases are TGTGCCTGGAGGACAGGGGGGGCGGGCACTGAAGCTTTCTTT. It translates to CAWRTGGAGTEAFF. This sequence joins TRBV30 and TRBJ1-1; 9 positions match TRBD1. Looked up from germline, CDR1 is GTSNPN and CDR2 is SVGIG (reference sequence). The ends lost 3 bases at V and 4 bases at J; junction bases unmatched: 6. This CDR3 comprises 14 residues.

The V call is TRBV6-5, the J call TRBJ1-1; D unclear. The germline V and J ends were trimmed by 5 bases and 1 base, with 11 bases remaining between them. This CDR3 is built from 14 residues. Germline-derived CDR1 and CDR2 are MNHEY and SVGAGI. The CDR3 is CASSPTYQNTEAFF. DNA for the CDR3: TGTGCCAGCAGTCCAACATACCAGAACACTGAAGCTTTCTTT.

The CDR3 bases are TGTGCCAGCAGTGAACAGGGATTATACTCTGGAAACACCATATATTTT. Translating it yields CASSEQGLYSGNTIYF. The genes are TRBV2 and TRBJ1-3; possibly TRBD1 for D (5 bases). The germline CDR1 and CDR2 sequences are SNHLY and FYNNEI. CDR3 length: 16 residues. V shed 2 bases and J shed 0 bases, with 11 bases lying between them. The whole variable domain, filled in from reference TRBV2 and TRBJ1-3, reads EPEVTQTPSHQVTQMGQEVILRCVPISNHLYFYWYRQILGQKVEFLVSFYNNEISEKSEIFDDQFSVERPDGSNFTLKIRSTKLEDSAMYFCASSEQGLYSGNTIYFGEGSWLTVV.

The chain has TRBV28 and TRBJ2-7; D gene ambiguous. Germline assignment: CDR1 MDHEN and CDR2 SYDVKM. The CDR3 consists of 14 residues. Trimming took off 5 bases at V and 0 bases at J, with 11 bases between the two ends. CDR3 sequence reads: CASSPATSSYEQYF. The CDR3 bases are TGTGCCAGCAGTCCAGCAACGAGCTCCTACGAGCAGTACTTC. The variable domain in full, with the rest retrieved from reference TRBV28 and TRBJ2-7, is DVKVTQSSRYLVKRTGEKVFLECVQDMDHENMFWYRQDPGLGLRLIYFSYDVKMKEKGDIPEGYSVSREKKERFSLILESASTNQTSMYLCASSPATSSYEQYFGPGTRLTVT.